This TCR beta chain originates from a study of blood T cell repertoires in COVID-19. Measured with immunoSEQ multiplex PCR; TCRdb has only the in-frame clones, and not every one. Of about 58,000 clones listed, approximately 90% were seen once; the top ten hold about 13%. CDR3 length: 14 amino acids. Trimming cost V 0 bases and J 3 bases, with 9 bases left between them. Germline-derived CDR1 and CDR2 are SGHKS and YYEKEE (reference sequence). This rearrangement joins TRBV5-5 to TRBJ2-5; D gene ambiguous. The clonotype comes from an older woman with active COVID-19. Sequencing was carried out using peripheral blood. CDR3 amino acids: CASSLVAIEETQYF. The DNA of the CDR3 is TGTGCCAGCAGCTTGGTCGCGATAGAAGAGACCCAGTACTTC.